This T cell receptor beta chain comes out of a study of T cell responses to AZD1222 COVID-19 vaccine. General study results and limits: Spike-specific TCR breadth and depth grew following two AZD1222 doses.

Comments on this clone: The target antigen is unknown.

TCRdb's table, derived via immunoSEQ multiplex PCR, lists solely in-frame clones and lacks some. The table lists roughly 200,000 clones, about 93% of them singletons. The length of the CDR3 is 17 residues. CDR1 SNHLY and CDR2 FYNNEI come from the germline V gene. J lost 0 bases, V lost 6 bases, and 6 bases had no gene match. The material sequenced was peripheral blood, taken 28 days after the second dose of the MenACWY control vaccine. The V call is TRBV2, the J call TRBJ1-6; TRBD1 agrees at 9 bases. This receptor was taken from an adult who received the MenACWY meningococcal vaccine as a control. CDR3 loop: CASRRDRDSSYNSPLHF. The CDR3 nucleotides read TGTGCCAGCAGAAGGGACAGGGACAGCTCCTATAATTCACCCCTCCACTTT.